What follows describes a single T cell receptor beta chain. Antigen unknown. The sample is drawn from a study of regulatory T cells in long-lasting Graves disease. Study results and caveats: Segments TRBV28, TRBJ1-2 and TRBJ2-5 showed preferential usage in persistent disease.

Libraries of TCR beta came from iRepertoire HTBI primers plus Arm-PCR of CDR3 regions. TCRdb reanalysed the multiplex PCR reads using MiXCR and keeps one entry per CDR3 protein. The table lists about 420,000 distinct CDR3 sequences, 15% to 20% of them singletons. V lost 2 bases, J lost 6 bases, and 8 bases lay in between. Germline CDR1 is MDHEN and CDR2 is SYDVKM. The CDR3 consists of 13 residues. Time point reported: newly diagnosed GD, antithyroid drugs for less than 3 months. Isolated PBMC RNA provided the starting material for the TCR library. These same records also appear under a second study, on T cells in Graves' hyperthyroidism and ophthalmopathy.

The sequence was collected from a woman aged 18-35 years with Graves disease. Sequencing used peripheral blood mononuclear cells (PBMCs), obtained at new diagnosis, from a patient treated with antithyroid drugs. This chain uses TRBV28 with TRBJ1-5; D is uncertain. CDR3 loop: CASSLGPGQPQHF. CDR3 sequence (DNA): TGTGCCAGCAGTTTAGGACCGGGTCAGCCCCAGCATTTT.